This T cell receptor beta chain was found in a study of T cells in pancreatic ductal adenocarcinoma. General study results and limits: Tumors hold more CD45RO+ effector T cells, which may bias toward lower diversity.

Germline V gene data show CDR1 as MRHNA and CDR2 as SNTAGT. The CDR3 runs 17 residues. V was cut by 6 bases and J by 1 base, with 19 bases left in between. Note on this clone: Its antigen is unidentified.

Selected pancreatic ductal adenocarcinoma patients had undergone surgery without neoadjuvant therapy. Clones were sequenced by immunoSEQ multiplex PCR, and TCRdb holds only the in-frame ones, with some missing. The sample yields approximately 97,000 clones, roughly 96% seen once. Sequences were obtained from PBMCs. This sequence was found in a human donor with pancreatic ductal adenocarcinoma. V is TRBV6-4 and J is TRBJ2-4; the D gene is possibly TRBD1 (6 bases). CDR3 nucleotide sequence: TGTGCCAGCAGGGGCAGGGGTTGGTTGTGGGCCAAAAACATTCAGTACTTC. Encoded protein: CASRGRGWLWAKNIQYF.